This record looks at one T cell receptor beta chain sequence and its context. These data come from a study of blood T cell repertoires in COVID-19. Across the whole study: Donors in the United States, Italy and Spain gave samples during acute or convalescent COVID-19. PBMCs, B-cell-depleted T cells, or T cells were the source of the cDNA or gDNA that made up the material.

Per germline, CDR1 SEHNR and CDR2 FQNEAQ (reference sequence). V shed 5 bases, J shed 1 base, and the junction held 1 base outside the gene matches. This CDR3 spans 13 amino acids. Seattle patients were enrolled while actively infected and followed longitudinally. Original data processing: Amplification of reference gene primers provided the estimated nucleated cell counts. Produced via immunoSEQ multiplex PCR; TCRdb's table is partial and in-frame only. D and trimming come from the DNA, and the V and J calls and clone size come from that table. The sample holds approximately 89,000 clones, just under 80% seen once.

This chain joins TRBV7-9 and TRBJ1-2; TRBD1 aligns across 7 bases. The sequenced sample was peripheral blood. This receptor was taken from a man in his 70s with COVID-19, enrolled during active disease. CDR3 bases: TGTGCCAGCAGCCGGGACAGTAACTATGGCTACACCTTC. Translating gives CASSRDSNYGYTF.